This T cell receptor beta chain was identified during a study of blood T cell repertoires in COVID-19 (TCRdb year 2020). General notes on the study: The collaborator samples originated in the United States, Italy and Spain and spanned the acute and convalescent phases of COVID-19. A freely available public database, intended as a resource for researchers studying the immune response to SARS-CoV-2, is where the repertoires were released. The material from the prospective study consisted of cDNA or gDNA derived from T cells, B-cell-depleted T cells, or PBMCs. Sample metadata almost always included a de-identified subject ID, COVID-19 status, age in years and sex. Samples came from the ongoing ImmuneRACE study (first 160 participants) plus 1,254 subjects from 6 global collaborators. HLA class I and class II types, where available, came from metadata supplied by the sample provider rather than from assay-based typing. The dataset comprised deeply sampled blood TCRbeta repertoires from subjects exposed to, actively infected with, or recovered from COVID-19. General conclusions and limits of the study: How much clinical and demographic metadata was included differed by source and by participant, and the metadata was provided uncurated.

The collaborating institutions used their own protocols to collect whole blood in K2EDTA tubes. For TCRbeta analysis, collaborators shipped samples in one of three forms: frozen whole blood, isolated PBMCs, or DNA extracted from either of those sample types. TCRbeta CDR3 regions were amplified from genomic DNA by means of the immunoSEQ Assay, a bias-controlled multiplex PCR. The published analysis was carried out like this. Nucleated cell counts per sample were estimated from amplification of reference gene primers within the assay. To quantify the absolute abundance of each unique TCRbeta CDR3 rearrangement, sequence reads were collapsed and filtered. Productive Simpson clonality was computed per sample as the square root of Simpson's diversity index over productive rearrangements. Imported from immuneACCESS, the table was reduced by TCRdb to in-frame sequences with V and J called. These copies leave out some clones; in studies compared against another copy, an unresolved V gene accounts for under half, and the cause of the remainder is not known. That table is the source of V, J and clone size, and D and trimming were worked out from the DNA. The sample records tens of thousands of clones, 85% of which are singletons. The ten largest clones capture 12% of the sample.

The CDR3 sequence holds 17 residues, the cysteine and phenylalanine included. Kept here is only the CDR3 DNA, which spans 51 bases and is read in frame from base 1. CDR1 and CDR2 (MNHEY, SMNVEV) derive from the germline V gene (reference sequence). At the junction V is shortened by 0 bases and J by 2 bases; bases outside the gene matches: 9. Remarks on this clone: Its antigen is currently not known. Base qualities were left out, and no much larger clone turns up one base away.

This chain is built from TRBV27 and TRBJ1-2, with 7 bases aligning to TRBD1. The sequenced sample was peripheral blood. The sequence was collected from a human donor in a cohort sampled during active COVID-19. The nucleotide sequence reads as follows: TGTGCCAGCAGTTTATCCGGATCAGGGGGGTTGAACTATGGCTACACCTTC. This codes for CASSLSGSGGLNYGYTF.